These 29 T cell receptor beta chains came from one sample sequenced in a study of human T cells and chemical hapten exposure. From the 5' RACE reads, TCRdb called clonotypes with MiXCR, one entry per CDR3 protein. The table includes roughly 81,000 distinct CDR3 sequences, more than 7% detected once. Blood, whole and unfractionated, served as the source for total RNA extraction. These receptors were taken from a male donor in good health.

The CDR3 DNA is TGTGCCAGCAGCTTAGCTCGGGAGAACAATGAGCAGTTCTTC. This codes for CASSLARENNEQFF. The chain couples TRBV7-8 to TRBJ2-1; possible D gene TRBD2, 6 bases. Germline-derived CDR1 and CDR2 are SGHVS and FQNEAQ. Trimming removed 0 bases from V and 5 bases from J, with 8 bases in between. The CDR3 covers 14 residues.

This clonotype showed up just a few times. V usage is TRBV5-5 and J usage is TRBJ1-1, with 9 nucleotides matching TRBD1. Losses at the gene ends were 4 bases for V and 5 bases for J; bases not matched to a gene: 6. The CDR3 has 14 amino acids. Looked up from germline, CDR1 is SGHKS and CDR2 is YYEKEE (reference sequence). Here the CDR3 reads CASSNTGGRTEAFF. CDR3 coding DNA: TGTGCCAGCAGCAACACAGGGGGCAGGACTGAAGCTTTCTTT.

This chain links TRBV20-1 with TRBJ1-5, with D possibly being TRBD1 (5 bases). The germline gives CDR1 DFQATT, CDR2 SNEGSKA (reference sequence). V was clipped by 6 bases and J by 3 bases, with 12 bases between them. This CDR3 is 13 amino acids long. CDR3 sequence reads: CSATDSYNQPQHF. CDR3 nucleotide sequence: TGCAGTGCCACTGACAGCTACAATCAGCCCCAGCATTTT.

This clonotype was seen ten or more times. At one of its ends the junction is not consistent with the germline gene, which may arise from a read error. The V and J genes are TRBV7-6 and TRBJ2-1, with 9 nucleotides matching TRBD2. In germline, CDR1 is SGHVS, CDR2 FNYEAQ. The CDR3 has 17 amino acids. The chain's CDR3 is CASSIAGENLGINEQFF. CDR3 bases: TGTGCCAGCAGCATAGCGGGAGAAAATTTGGGAATTAATGAGCAGTTCTTC.

This clonotype was picked up a small number of times. The chain employs TRBV12-3 or TRBV12-4 and TRBJ2-7, with a weak D call TRBD2 (5 bases). With 5 bases removed from V and 5 bases from J, the gap between germline ends came to 13 bases. The CDR3 has 13 amino acids. The CDR3 coding sequence is TGTGCCAGCAGTCTGAGGGATCGGGACGAGCAGTACTTC. Its protein is CASSLRDRDEQYF.

In its sample, this clonotype was seen a few times. The CDR3 DNA reads TGTGCCAGCAGTGCCGCCCACGGGGGGGAGCAGTTCTTC. Protein sequence: CASSAAHGGEQFF. The gene calls are TRBV25-1 and TRBJ2-1, with 7 bases matching TRBD2. J was trimmed by 10 bases and V by 4 bases; bases with no gene match: 7. Germline loops: CDR1 MGHDK, CDR2 SYGVNS. CDR3 length: 13 amino acids.

This clonotype was detected many times. This chain uses TRBV29-1 with TRBJ2-1; 11 bases agree with TRBD2. The CDR3 has 12 amino acids. CDR1 is SQVTM and CDR2 is ANQGSEA in the germline V gene. Losses at the gene ends were 6 bases for V and 8 bases for J; bases not matched to a gene: 3. The CDR3 is CSVSTSGDEQFF. The CDR3 nucleotides are TGCAGCGTATCGACTAGCGGGGATGAGCAGTTCTTC.

This clonotype was recorded a few times. The V gene is TRBV5-1, the J gene TRBJ2-5; D is unresolved. The V gene's germline CDR1 is SGHRS and CDR2 YFSETQ. The length of the CDR3 is 15 residues. Trimming cost V 0 bases and J 0 bases, with 9 bases left between them. CDR3 DNA sequence: TGCGCCAGCAGCTTGGGAGCTCGTTACCAAGAGACCCAGTACTTC. Its translation is CASSLGARYQETQYF.

This clonotype was counted a few times. The V and J genes are TRBV7-2 and TRBJ2-5, with D unresolved. This CDR3 comprises 13 residues. Germline lookup yields CDR1 SGHTA and CDR2 FQGNSA. Trimming removed 6 bases from V and 5 bases from J, with 13 bases in between. The CDR3, as DNA: TGTGCCAGCAGGGATAGAATGGTTGAGACCCAGTACTTC. Its protein product is CASRDRMVETQYF.

Only a few counts were recorded for this clonotype. This sequence joins TRBV12-3 or TRBV12-4 and TRBJ1-2; no firm D call. With 8 bases removed from V and 7 bases from J, the gap between germline ends came to 11 bases. The CDR3 length is 11 residues. CDR3 region: CASGVGPGYTF. The CDR3 region has the DNA TGTGCCAGCGGAGTAGGGCCTGGCTACACCTTC.

This clonotype showed up many times. CDR3 sequence: CASSVGLDTATDTQYF. The CDR3 region has the DNA TGTGCCAGCAGCGTAGGATTAGATACAGCCACAGATACGCAGTATTTT. The chain is built from TRBV9 and TRBJ2-3, with D unresolved. The CDR3 consists of 16 residues. Trimming shortened V by 0 bases and J by 2 bases, and 13 bases separated the two germline ends. Germline V gene sequence: CDR1 SGDLS, CDR2 YYNGEE. The full variable domain, its missing parts supplied by reference TRBV9 and TRBJ2-3, is DSGVTQTPKHLITATGQRVTLRCSPRSGDLSVYWYQQSLDQGLQFLIQYYNGEERAKGNILERFSAQQFPDLHSELNLSSLELGDSALYFCASSVGLDTATDTQYFGPGTRLTVL.

J is TRBJ2-3 and V is TRBV20-1; a weak D match, TRBD1 (7 bases). Trimming pared 3 bases from V and 3 bases from J, leaving 10 bases between. The CDR3 runs to 13 residues. Germline-derived CDR1 and CDR2 are DFQATT and SNEGSKA (reference sequence). The chain's CDR3 is CSARTGRTDTQYF. The CDR3 nucleotides are TGCAGTGCTAGGACAGGGAGGACAGATACGCAGTATTTT.

In its sample, this clonotype was seen a few times. The chain couples TRBV12-3 or TRBV12-4 to TRBJ2-3; no definite D call. This CDR3 is 14 amino acids long. Trimming took off 6 bases at V and 0 bases at J, with 10 bases between the two ends. Written as DNA, the CDR3 is TGTGCCAGCAGCCTTCGGCTGAGCACAGATACGCAGTATTTT. It is translated as CASSLRLSTDTQYF.

This clonotype was recorded many times. This chain links TRBV2 with TRBJ1-1, with a weak D call TRBD1 (5 bases). The germline gives CDR1 SNHLY, CDR2 FYNNEI. The CDR3 length is 15 residues. V lost 1 base and J 4 bases, leaving 13 bases between the germline ends. The chain's CDR3 is CASSEGGTGATEAFF. Here the CDR3 DNA reads TGTGCCAGCAGTGAAGGGGGAACCGGGGCCACTGAAGCTTTCTTT.

In its sample, this clonotype was seen a few times. The chain links TRBV12-3 or TRBV12-4 to TRBJ2-1; D possibly matches TRBD1 or TRBD2 (5 bases each). Trimming shortened V by 5 bases and J by 0 bases, and 11 bases separated the two germline ends. The CDR3 runs 15 residues. CDR3 loop: CASSEGPSSYNEQFF. CDR3 DNA: TGTGCCAGCAGTGAGGGACCAAGCTCCTACAATGAGCAGTTCTTC.

This clonotype was seen repeatedly, ten times or more. The chain joins TRBV12-3 or TRBV12-4 to TRBJ2-7, with D perhaps given as TRBD1 or TRBD2 (6 bases each). Trimming pared 1 base from V and 7 bases from J, leaving 17 bases between. This CDR3 region has 15 residues. DNA for the CDR3: TGTGCCAGCAGTTTAGAAGGGGGGCTCCGGGGGGAGCAGTACTTC. This codes for CASSLEGGLRGEQYF.

The genes are TRBV11-2 and TRBJ2-1; TRBD2 matches 9 bases. Germline V gives CDR1 SGHAT, CDR2 FQNNGV. The CDR3 totals 20 residues. The V segment lost 0 bases and the J segment 2 bases; nucleotides outside the gene matches: 14. Here the CDR3 DNA reads TGTGCCAGCAGCTTAGATGGTATTAGCGGGAGCCCTAATCCCTACAATGAGCAGTTCTTC. Translated: CASSLDGISGSPNPYNEQFF.

In DNA form, the CDR3 reads TGTGCCAGCAGTATCTCTTGGGCAGACTATAGCAATCAGCCCCAGCATTTT. Translation gives CASSISWADYSNQPQHF. The chain employs TRBV27 and TRBJ1-5; the D is unclear. V was shortened by 5 bases and J by 0 bases, with 17 bases between the two germline ends. This CDR3 contains 17 residues. Germline assignment: CDR1 MNHEY and CDR2 SMNVEV (reference sequence).

With respect to this clonotype: The junction departs from the called germline gene at one end, perhaps through a read error. The chain couples TRBV7-2 to TRBJ2-7; weak D call: TRBD2 (5 bases). Germline V lookup: CDR1 SGHTA, CDR2 FQGNSA. CDR3 size: 14 residues. This chain's CDR3 is CVSTPEGRPHEQYF. The CDR3 coding sequence is TGTGTCAGCACCCCTGAGGGTAGGCCCCACGAGCAGTACTTC.

The chain couples TRBV6-2 or TRBV6-3 to TRBJ1-2, with D tentatively TRBD1 (6 bases). The CDR3 contains 14 residues. V was trimmed by 7 bases and J by 0 bases, leaving 12 bases between them. In germline, CDR1 is MNHEY, CDR2 SVGEGT. The CDR3: CASTRTAANYGYTF. The CDR3 coding sequence is TGTGCCAGCACCCGGACAGCAGCTAACTATGGCTACACCTTC.

This clonotype was counted only a few times. This chain uses TRBV11-2 with TRBJ2-5, with D unclear. This CDR3 is 15 amino acids long. Trimming took 3 bases from V and 5 from J, leaving 16 bases between them. The germline V gene encodes CDR1 SGHAT and CDR2 FQNNGV. The CDR3 DNA reads as TGTGCCAGCAGCTTTCCCCCTACCGCAGCCGAGACCCAGTACTTC. Protein product: CASSFPPTAAETQYF.

This clonotype has more than one count but fewer than ten. The chain couples TRBV4-1 to TRBJ2-1; TRBD2 might be the D (6 bases). This CDR3 has 16 residues. Per germline, CDR1 MGHRA and CDR2 YSYEKL. V lost 1 base to trimming and J lost 8 bases, with 18 bases between them. CDR3 bases: TGCGCCAGCAGCCAAGTACCAGCGGGCGCTGCGGATGAGCAGTTCTTC. Its translation is CASSQVPAGAADEQFF.

CDR3 bases: TGTGCCGGCACCGACAGGGACCAAAGGGAGAGCAATCAGCCCCAGCATTTT. Protein product: CAGTDRDQRESNQPQHF. V and J are TRBV6-2 or TRBV6-3 and TRBJ1-5; 7 nucleotides line up with TRBD1. The CDR3 loop spans 17 amino acids. The V gene's germline CDR1 is MNHEY and CDR2 SVGEGT. V shed 11 bases and J 1 base; nucleotides not matched to a gene: 17.

In this sample, this clonotype turned up a few times. The chain uses TRBV6-5 and TRBJ2-7; TRBD1 matches at 9 bases. CDR3 length equals 13 residues. CDR1 is MNHEY and CDR2 is SVGAGI in the germline V gene. The J segment lost 7 bases and the V segment lost 4 bases, leaving 5 bases of the junction unmatched. The CDR3 DNA is TGTGCCAGCAGTTCCGGGACAGGGAGTGAGCAGTACTTC. Protein sequence: CASSSGTGSEQYF.

Only one count was recorded for this clonotype. It may be a read error: a sequence one base away is much more abundant. The CDR3 loop is CASSYPVLSNERFF. CDR3 nucleotide sequence: TGTGCCAGCAGTTACCCTGTCCTTTCCAATGAGCGGTTCTTC. The J gene is TRBJ2-1, the V gene TRBV6-2 or TRBV6-3; no reliable D call. Germline-derived CDR1 and CDR2 are MNHEY and SVGEGT. The CDR3 totals 14 residues.

This clonotype was detected many times. The chain has TRBV18 and TRBJ2-5; no reliable D call. The CDR3 runs 12 residues. Per the germline V gene, CDR1 is KGHSH and CDR2 is LQKENI. V shed 1 base and J shed 4 bases, with 4 bases lying between them. The CDR3 nucleotides read TGTGCCAGCTCACCACGGGGAGAGACCCAGTACTTC. Translation gives CASSPRGETQYF. Looking up the rest from reference TRBV18 and TRBJ2-5 gives the full variable domain: NAGVMQNPRHLVRRRGQEARLRCSPMKGHSHVYWYRQLPEEGLKFMVYLQKENIIDESGMPKERFSAEFPKEGPSILRIQQVVRGDSAAYFCASSPRGETQYFGPGTRLLVL.

The CDR3 bases are TGCAGCGCTGCTGGGACATCGACCACCTACGAGCAGTACTTC. This gives the protein CSAAGTSTTYEQYF. The chain combines TRBV29-1 with TRBJ2-7, with D possibly matching TRBD1 (6 bases). V shed 7 bases and J shed 2 bases, with 18 bases lying between them. In germline, CDR1 is SQVTM, CDR2 ANQGSEA. The CDR3 is 14 amino acids.

J is TRBJ2-7 and V is TRBV6-2 or TRBV6-3; the D gene is possibly TRBD1 (6 bases). Germline CDR1 reads MNHEY; CDR2 reads SVGEGT. Trimming removed 5 bases at V and 0 bases at J, with 11 bases between. CDR3 length equals 14 residues. The CDR3 reads CASSPGATSYEQYF. The CDR3 DNA is TGTGCCAGCAGTCCAGGGGCCACCTCCTACGAGCAGTACTTC.

The chain employs TRBV2 and TRBJ2-1; D is unclear. The germline CDR1 and CDR2 sequences are SNHLY and FYNNEI. The CDR3 contains 15 residues. V was cut by 7 bases and J by 0 bases, with 13 bases left in between. CDR3 bases: TGTGCCAGCAACCCGCAGTGGTCCTCCTACAATGAGCAGTTCTTC. Translating it yields CASNPQWSSYNEQFF.